Presented here are 11 T cell receptor beta chains from one specimen sequenced in a study of cytomegalovirus exposure and HLA in healthy donors (TCRdb year 2017). The protocol used for the library was the immunoSEQ multiplex PCR assay. For the multiplex PCR, a mixture combining 60 forward primers for TCR Vbeta segments and 13 reverse primers for TCR Jbeta segments was used. The clones in this table, taken by TCRdb from immuneACCESS, are in-frame only. Not every clone is retained; where verified, under half of the shortfall comes from an unresolved V gene, and the cause of the rest is unknown. In all, the sample holds about 120,000 clones, and 70% to 85% of those were seen once. Just under 2.5% of the sample is taken by the ten largest. Material: PBMCs. The receptors stem from a woman under 30 in good health and CMV-seronegative.

This rearrangement joins TRBV4-1 to TRBJ1-2; D is uncertain. Trimming took off 1 base at V and 4 bases at J, with 10 bases between the two ends. Per germline, CDR1 MGHRA and CDR2 YSYEKL. The CDR3 spans 14 residues. As DNA, the CDR3 is TGCGCCAGCAGCCAAGGGCCTTCAGGCTATGGCTACACCTTC. The encoded protein is CASSQGPSGYGYTF.

This chain links TRBV30 with TRBJ1-2; no reliable D call. This CDR3 is 13 amino acids long. CDR1 and CDR2 from the germline V gene are GTSNPN and SVGIG (reference sequence). Trimming took 4 bases from V and 6 from J, leaving 15 bases between them. CDR3 nucleotides: TGTGCCTGGACCCCATCTAGTGGAGATGGCTACACCTTC. This encodes CAWTPSSGDGYTF.

In DNA form, the CDR3 reads TGTGCCAGCAGTTTGGAGGGACAGCTCAATGAAAAACTGTTTTTT. Its translation: CASSLEGQLNEKLFF. V and J are TRBV27 and TRBJ1-4; 7 bases match TRBD1. The J segment lost 5 bases and the V segment lost 3 bases, leaving 6 bases of the junction unmatched. The CDR3 loop spans 15 amino acids. Germline CDR1 and CDR2: MNHEY and SMNVEV (reference sequence).

This chain links TRBV5-8 with TRBJ1-2, with a tentative D call TRBD1 (6 bases). The CDR3 is 17 amino acids. Germline loops: CDR1 SGHTS, CDR2 YDEGEE. The V and J ends lost 1 base and 3 bases respectively, with 19 bases between them. CDR3 in DNA: TGTGCCAGCAGCTTGTTAAAGATTCAGGGGCATGACTATGGCTACACCTTC. Amino acids: CASSLLKIQGHDYGYTF.

This chain connects TRBV29-1 to TRBJ1-2; the match to TRBD1 covers 7 bases. CDR1 is SQVTM, CDR2 ANQGSEA, per germline. Losses at the gene ends were 1 base for V and 7 bases for J; bases not matched to a gene: 3. The CDR3 contains 12 residues. CDR3 nucleotide sequence: TGCAGCGTTGAAGTGCAGGGGGGTGGCTACACCTTC. Translated, it gives CSVEVQGGGYTF. The entire variable domain, with the rest obtained from reference TRBV29-1 and TRBJ1-2, is as follows: SAVISQKPSRDICQRGTSLTIQCQVDSQVTMMFWYRQQPGQSLTLIATANQGSEATYESGFVIDKFPISRPNLTFSTLTVSNMSPEDSSIYLCSVEVQGGGYTFGSGTRLTVV.

This clone showed up just a few times. V and J are TRBV2 and TRBJ1-6; D is unclear. This CDR3 contains 14 residues. V lost 2 bases to trimming and J lost 5 bases, with 7 bases between them. The germline CDR1 and CDR2 sequences are SNHLY and FYNNEI. The CDR3 nucleotides read TGTGCCAGCAGTGAATGGCAGAATAATTCACCCCTCCACTTT. Encoded protein: CASSEWQNNSPLHF.

The rearrangement uses TRBV19 and TRBJ2-3, with 10 positions matching TRBD1. The germline V gene encodes CDR1 LNHDA and CDR2 SQIVND (reference sequence). Trimming took 4 bases from V and 5 from J; bases not matched to a gene: 12. This CDR3 has 17 amino acids. The chain's CDR3 is CASSTMPGTGAVDTQYF. The CDR3 coding sequence is TGTGCCAGTAGTACTATGCCCGGGACAGGGGCAGTAGATACGCAGTATTTT.

The chain recombines TRBV7-2 with TRBJ1-6; 8 bases map to TRBD1. Germline V gives CDR1 SGHTA, CDR2 FQGNSA. The CDR3 is 16 residues long. V trimming: 4 bases; J trimming: 3 bases; junction bases outside the gene matches: 5. This CDR3 is CASSSTGAYYNSPLHF. As DNA, the CDR3 is TGTGCCAGCAGCTCGACAGGGGCCTACTATAATTCACCCCTCCACTTT.

J is TRBJ2-5 and V is TRBV7-2, with 12 positions matching TRBD2. The CDR3 is made up of 19 amino acids. Germline loops: CDR1 SGHTA, CDR2 FQGNSA. Trimming removed 0 bases from V and 5 bases from J; junction bases left unmatched: 13. This CDR3 is CASSLAFSGLAGGQETQYF. CDR3 nucleotide sequence: TGTGCCAGCAGCTTAGCGTTTTCGGGCCTAGCGGGGGGGCAGGAGACCCAGTACTTC.

This clone has a handful of counts. The V call is TRBV5-4, the J call TRBJ2-5; D perhaps matches TRBD2 (7 bases). The CDR3 has 15 residues. The ends were cut back, 0 bases at V and 5 bases at J, with 14 bases in the middle. The germline gives CDR1 SGHNT, CDR2 YYREEE (reference sequence). CDR3 nucleotide sequence: TGTGCCAGCAGCTTGGATTTGGGGGGGCATGAGACCCAGTACTTC. Its protein is CASSLDLGGHETQYF.

This chain links TRBV7-8 with TRBJ2-1; D possibly corresponds to TRBD2 (5 bases). CDR1 SGHVS and CDR2 FQNEAQ come from the germline V gene. The CDR3 spans 17 residues. Trimming took 5 bases from V and 2 from J, leaving 19 bases between them. In DNA form, the CDR3 reads TGTGCCAGCAGCCCAGGCTGGCGGGCGGGCCCCTACAATGAGCAGTTCTTC. Amino acid sequence: CASSPGWRAGPYNEQFF.